The rows below give T cell receptor beta chains drawn from one sample of a study of blood T cell repertoires in COVID-19. Data came from immunoSEQ multiplex PCR; TCRdb stores just in-frame clones and leaves some out. The sample records fewer than 400,000 clones, just under 90% being singletons. What was sequenced was PBMCs or T cells enriched from blood (not recorded which). The receptors derive from a woman younger than 45 who had recovered from COVID-19. Both conserved end residues are part of each CDR3. Each record gives: J gene, V gene, D gene, clone size, CDR3 length, CDR3 protein, CDR3 DNA. The D gene is left open where the match is weak. Clone size, where shown, is once, few, many, or a class for clones that have expanded.

J gene: TRBJ2-5
V gene: TRBV7-9
D gene: TRBD1
clone size: -
CDR3 length: 17
CDR3 protein: CASRVFEGQGRQETQYF
CDR3 DNA: TGTGCCAGCAGAGTTTTTGAGGGACAGGGTCGTCAAGAGACCCAGTACTTC

J gene: TRBJ2-7
V gene: TRBV7-9
D gene: TRBD1
clone size: many
CDR3 length: 15
CDR3 protein: CASSRTGQVFYEQYF
CDR3 DNA: TGTGCCAGCAGTAGGACGGGACAGGTGTTCTACGAGCAGTACTTC

J gene: TRBJ1-3
V gene: TRBV9
D gene: -
clone size: -
CDR3 length: 15
CDR3 protein: CASSRDIPSGNTIYF
CDR3 DNA: TGTGCCAGCAGCCGAGACATACCGTCTGGAAACACCATATATTTT

J gene: TRBJ2-3
V gene: TRBV10-3
D gene: TRBD2
clone size: -
CDR3 length: 16
CDR3 protein: CAISGTSGSATDTQYF
CDR3 DNA: TGTGCCATCAGTGGGACTAGCGGGAGTGCGACAGATACGCAGTATTTT

J gene: TRBJ2-5
V gene: TRBV27
D gene: -
clone size: once
CDR3 length: 12
CDR3 protein: CASSNAYQTQYF
CDR3 DNA: TGTGCCAGCAGCAACGCGTATCAGACCCAGTACTTC

J gene: TRBJ2-5
V gene: TRBV10-2
D gene: -
clone size: once
CDR3 length: 12
CDR3 protein: CASGLQGETQYF
CDR3 DNA: TGCGCCAGCGGTCTGCAGGGGGAGACCCAGTACTTC

J gene: TRBJ1-3
V gene: TRBV6-1
D gene: -
clone size: -
CDR3 length: 13
CDR3 protein: CASSETLGNTIYF
CDR3 DNA: TGTGCCAGCAGTGAGACTCTTGGAAACACCATATATTTT

J gene: TRBJ1-2
V gene: TRBV11-2
D gene: -
clone size: few
CDR3 length: 14
CDR3 protein: CASSLVQGAYGYTF
CDR3 DNA: TGTGCCAGCAGCTTAGTTCAGGGTGCCTATGGCTACACCTTC

J gene: TRBJ1-5
V gene: TRBV15
D gene: TRBD1
clone size: -
CDR3 length: 16
CDR3 protein: CATSREHRGGNQPQHF
CDR3 DNA: TGTGCCACCAGCAGAGAGCACAGGGGTGGCAATCAGCCCCAGCATTTT

J gene: TRBJ2-2
V gene: TRBV6-5
D gene: TRBD1
clone size: -
CDR3 length: 13
CDR3 protein: CASGTQGAGELFF
CDR3 DNA: TGTGCCAGCGGAACGCAGGGGGCCGGGGAGCTGTTTTTT

J gene: TRBJ2-7
V gene: TRBV11-2
D gene: TRBD1
clone size: -
CDR3 length: 17
CDR3 protein: CASSFAIGTGISYEQYF
CDR3 DNA: TGTGCCAGCAGCTTCGCGATAGGGACAGGGATCTCCTACGAGCAGTACTTC

J gene: TRBJ2-7
V gene: TRBV7-2
D gene: -
clone size: -
CDR3 length: 14
CDR3 protein: CASSLRLNSYEQYF
CDR3 DNA: TGTGCCAGCAGCTTAAGACTTAATTCCTACGAGCAGTACTTC

J gene: TRBJ2-2
V gene: TRBV10-1
D gene: -
clone size: once
CDR3 length: 18
CDR3 protein: CASSESKGAGSNAGELFF
CDR3 DNA: TGCGCCAGCAGTGAGTCGAAGGGTGCCGGGAGCAACGCCGGGGAGCTGTTTTTT

J gene: TRBJ2-2
V gene: TRBV2
D gene: TRBD1
clone size: -
CDR3 length: 15
CDR3 protein: CASSARQGFGGELFF
CDR3 DNA: TGTGCCAGCAGCGCCAGACAGGGGTTCGGCGGGGAGCTGTTTTTT

J gene: TRBJ1-6
V gene: TRBV6-5
D gene: TRBD1
clone size: -
CDR3 length: 16
CDR3 protein: CASSSRQGIGNSPLHF
CDR3 DNA: TGTGCCAGCAGTTCTCGACAGGGAATCGGTAATTCACCCCTCCACTTT

J gene: TRBJ2-5
V gene: TRBV12-3/TRBV12-4
D gene: -
clone size: once
CDR3 length: 11
CDR3 protein: CASSRKETQYF
CDR3 DNA: TGTGCCAGCAGCCGTAAAGAGACCCAGTACTTC

J gene: TRBJ1-1
V gene: TRBV5-6
D gene: -
clone size: -
CDR3 length: 18
CDR3 protein: CASSPYFDPALMNTEAFF
CDR3 DNA: TGTGCCAGCAGCCCCTACTTCGACCCTGCACTAATGAACACTGAAGCTTTCTTT

J gene: TRBJ2-7
V gene: TRBV11-3
D gene: TRBD1
clone size: -
CDR3 length: 15
CDR3 protein: CASSIGTAVSNEQYF
CDR3 DNA: TGTGCCAGCAGCATAGGGACAGCGGTTTCCAACGAGCAGTACTTC

J gene: TRBJ2-7
V gene: TRBV5-6
D gene: -
clone size: -
CDR3 length: 15
CDR3 protein: CASSPSGRRTYEQYF
CDR3 DNA: TGTGCCAGCAGCCCTTCAGGGCGGCGAACCTACGAGCAGTACTTC

J gene: TRBJ2-1
V gene: TRBV4-2
D gene: TRBD2
clone size: -
CDR3 length: 14
CDR3 protein: CASSQVQREDEQFF
CDR3 DNA: TGTGCCAGCAGCCAAGTACAGCGGGAGGATGAGCAGTTCTTC

J gene: TRBJ2-1
V gene: TRBV11-2
D gene: -
clone size: -
CDR3 length: 14
CDR3 protein: CASSLDLGTNEQFF
CDR3 DNA: TGTGCCAGCAGCTTAGATCTAGGCACGAATGAGCAGTTCTTC